The source of this T cell receptor (beta chain) is a study of metastatic and nonmetastatic thyroid tumors. About the research overall: Malignant and benign thyroid patients had repertoires compared in peripheral blood and tumor or nodule tissue. General observations from the study: Benign nodules were reported to have significantly lower TCR beta diversity than malignant thyroid tumors, in blood and tumor.

This CDR3 spans 12 amino acids. Trimming shortened V by 4 bases and J by 7 bases, and 11 bases separated the two germline ends. CDR1 LGHNA and CDR2 YNFKEQ come from the germline V gene. A remark on this clone: Its target is not known.

In the authors' methods: The study took CDR3 differences across clinicopathological groups and made a distant-metastasis classifier for papillary thyroid cancer from them. TCRdb redid the clone calls on the PCR reads using MiXCR. These V and J calls are TCRdb output, not the study's own analysis. The repertoire holds about 27,000 clones, with roughly 15% as singletons. Every patient was untreated before thyroid surgery. This sequence originates from a male donor with papillary thyroid cancer or a benign thyroid nodule (not recorded which). Some clones in this sample may be carry-over from other donors' samples. The chain combines TRBV4-2 with TRBJ2-7, with TRBD1 as a possible D gene (6 bases). The specimen sequenced was blood. In DNA form, the CDR3 reads TGTGCCAGCAGCCCTCCAGGGACAGAGCAGTACTTC. Amino acid sequence: CASSPPGTEQYF.